The entry below gives a single TCR beta chain sequence along with its context. This sample was included in a study of blood T cell repertoires in COVID-19. TCRdb's table, derived via immunoSEQ multiplex PCR, lists solely in-frame clones and lacks some. Found here are a few hundred thousand clones, around 86% of them singletons; the top ten hold around 2.1%. This receptor was taken from a woman aged 25-40 years who had recovered from COVID-19. The specimen was peripheral blood.

CDR3 sequence (DNA): TGTGCCACCAGTGATTTGCGCCGAACAATGAACACTGAAGCTTTCTTT. Translated: CATSDLRRTMNTEAFF. The V call is TRBV24-1, the J call TRBJ1-1; D not certain. Germline loops: CDR1 KGHDR, CDR2 SFDVKD. The CDR3 spans 16 residues. V lost 0 bases to trimming and J lost 0 bases, with 10 bases between them.